These 11 T cell receptor beta chains came from one sample sequenced in a study of blood T cell repertoires in COVID-19. Assay used: immunoSEQ multiplex PCR; TCRdb lists only in-frame clones, some missing. The table includes roughly 100,000 clones, approximately 86% detected once. The sample comprised peripheral blood. Every receptor here comes from a woman aged 80 or over with acute or convalescent COVID-19.

The V call is TRBV5-6, the J call TRBJ2-2; the D gene is possibly TRBD2 (5 bases). CDR3 length equals 16 residues. V gave up 1 base and J gave up 0 bases, with 10 bases separating them. From germline, CDR1 is SGHDT and CDR2 YYEEEE. The CDR3 coding sequence is TGTGCCAGCAGCTTGCGGAGGCCCACGAACACCGGGGAGCTGTTTTTT. Amino acid sequence: CASSLRRPTNTGELFF.

V usage is TRBV7-9 and J usage is TRBJ2-1; tentative D call: TRBD2 (6 bases). Germline loops: CDR1 SEHNR, CDR2 FQNEAQ (reference sequence). V lost 3 bases and J 9 bases, leaving 6 bases between the germline ends. This CDR3 spans 11 amino acids. CDR3 in DNA: TGTGCCAGCAGCTTTAGCGGTGAGCAGTTCTTC. It codes for CASSFSGEQFF.

This clone appeared once. This rearrangement joins TRBV11-1 to TRBJ2-2; D perhaps matches TRBD1 (5 bases). In germline, CDR1 is SGHAT, CDR2 FQDESV (reference sequence). V gave up 5 bases and J gave up 6 bases, with 16 bases separating them. The CDR3 has 15 amino acids. CDR3 DNA: TGTGCCAGCAGCCGTCCCAGGGTATTGGCCGGGGAGCTGTTTTTT. This sequence encodes CASSRPRVLAGELFF.

The V and J genes are TRBV3-1 (or the pseudogene TRBV3-2) and TRBJ1-2; D ambiguous. Per the germline V gene, CDR1 is LGHDT and CDR2 is YNNKEL (reference sequence). The CDR3 contains 14 residues. Trimming removed 1 base at V and 4 bases at J, with 10 bases between. The CDR3 sequence is CASSQGGGGYGYTF. The DNA of the CDR3 is TGTGCCAGCAGCCAAGGGGGAGGAGGCTATGGCTACACCTTC.

This chain links TRBV28 with TRBJ2-2, with 9 bases aligning to TRBD2. The CDR3 is made up of 15 amino acids. The germline V gene encodes CDR1 MDHEN and CDR2 SYDVKM. Trimming cost V 6 bases and J 0 bases; bases outside gene matches: 2. This CDR3 is CASRASGANTGELFF. The CDR3 coding sequence is TGTGCCAGCAGGGCTAGCGGGGCGAACACCGGGGAGCTGTTTTTT. The whole variable domain, filled in from reference TRBV28 and TRBJ2-2, reads DVKVTQSSRYLVKRTGEKVFLECVQDMDHENMFWYRQDPGLGLRLIYFSYDVKMKEKGDIPEGYSVSREKKERFSLILESASTNQTSMYLCASRASGANTGELFFGEGSRLTVL.

The gene calls are TRBV11-1 and TRBJ1-4; the D gene is possibly TRBD1 (5 bases). The CDR3 is 14 amino acids. Germline assignment: CDR1 SGHAT and CDR2 FQDESV (reference sequence). Trimming stripped 3 bases from V and 5 bases from J, with 10 bases between. The CDR3 here is CASSFGQQNEKLFF. The CDR3 coding sequence is TGTGCCAGCAGCTTTGGACAACAGAATGAAAAACTGTTTTTT.

This chain joins TRBV7-9 and TRBJ2-2; 11 bases map to TRBD2. The CDR3 is made up of 16 amino acids. Germline CDR1 is SEHNR and CDR2 is FQNEAQ (reference sequence). V shed 4 bases, J shed 2 bases, and the junction held 3 bases outside the gene matches. DNA for the CDR3: TGTGCCAGCAGCTGGGGGACTAGCGGAAACACCGGGGAGCTGTTTTTT. The encoded protein is CASSWGTSGNTGELFF.

The gene calls are TRBV7-2 and TRBJ1-5; no firm D call. The CDR3 sequence is 13 residues long. V lost 2 bases to trimming and J lost 4 bases, with 6 bases between them. The germline V gene encodes CDR1 SGHTA and CDR2 FQGNSA. CDR3 bases: TGTGCCAGCAGCTTATTCGAGAATCAGCCCCAGCATTTT. Translated: CASSLFENQPQHF.

This clone came up once. This chain joins TRBV2 and TRBJ1-6, with 7 bases matching TRBD1. The CDR3 runs to 14 residues. Losses at the gene ends were 6 bases for V and 7 bases for J; bases not matched to a gene: 6. Germline lookup yields CDR1 SNHLY and CDR2 FYNNEI. The CDR3 nucleotides read TGTGCCAGCAGGGGGACAGAAAGCAATTCACCCCTCCACTTT. This encodes CASRGTESNSPLHF.

The genes are TRBV9 and TRBJ2-1; 12 positions agree with TRBD2. Germline V gives CDR1 SGDLS, CDR2 YYNGEE. The V gene end was trimmed by 4 bases and the J gene end by 7 bases; junction bases not matched to a gene: 6. The CDR3 is 15 amino acids. The CDR3 nucleotides read TGTGCCAGCAGCCTTACTAGCGGGGGGCTGAATGAGCAGTTCTTC. Translating it yields CASSLTSGGLNEQFF.

The chain is built from TRBV6-6 and TRBJ1-3; tentative D call: TRBD1 (6 bases). From germline, CDR1 is MNHNY and CDR2 SVGAGI (reference sequence). Deletions cut 11 bases from V and 4 bases from J, with 9 bases between. CDR3 length: 11 amino acids. The CDR3 here is CAAGDGNTIYF. The CDR3 nucleotides are TGTGCCGCAGGGGACGGAAACACCATATATTTT.